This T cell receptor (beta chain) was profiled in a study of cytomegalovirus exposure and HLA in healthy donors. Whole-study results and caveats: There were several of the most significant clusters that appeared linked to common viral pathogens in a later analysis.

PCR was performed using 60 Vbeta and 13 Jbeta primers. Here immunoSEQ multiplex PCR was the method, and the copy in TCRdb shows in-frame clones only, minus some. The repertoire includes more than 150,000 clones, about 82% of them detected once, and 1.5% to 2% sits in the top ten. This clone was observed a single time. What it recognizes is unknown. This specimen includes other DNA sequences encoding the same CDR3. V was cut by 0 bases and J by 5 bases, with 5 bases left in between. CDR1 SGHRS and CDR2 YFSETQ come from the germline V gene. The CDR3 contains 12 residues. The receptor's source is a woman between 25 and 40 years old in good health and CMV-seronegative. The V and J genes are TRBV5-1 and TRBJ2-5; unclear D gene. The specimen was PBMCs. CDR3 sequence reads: CASSLGRETQYF. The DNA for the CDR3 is TGCGCCAGCAGCTTGGGTCGGGAGACCCAGTACTTC.